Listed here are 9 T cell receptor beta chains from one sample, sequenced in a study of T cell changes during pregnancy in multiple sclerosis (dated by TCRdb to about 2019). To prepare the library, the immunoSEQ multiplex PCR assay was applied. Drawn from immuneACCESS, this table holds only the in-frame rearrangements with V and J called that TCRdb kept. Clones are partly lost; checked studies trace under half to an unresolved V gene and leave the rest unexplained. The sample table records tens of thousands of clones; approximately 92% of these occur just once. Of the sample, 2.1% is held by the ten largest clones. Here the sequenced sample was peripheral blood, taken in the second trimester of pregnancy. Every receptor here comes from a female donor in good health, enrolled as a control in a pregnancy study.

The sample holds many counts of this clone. CDR3 amino acids: CASSSSGGAGTEAFF. The CDR3, as DNA: TGTGCCAGCAGCTCCTCAGGGGGCGCAGGCACTGAAGCTTTCTTT. The J gene is TRBJ1-1, the V gene TRBV9; 8 bases line up with TRBD1. V lost 4 bases and J lost 4; bases outside the gene matches: 9. Germline V gives CDR1 SGDLS, CDR2 YYNGEE. This CDR3 is 15 amino acids long.

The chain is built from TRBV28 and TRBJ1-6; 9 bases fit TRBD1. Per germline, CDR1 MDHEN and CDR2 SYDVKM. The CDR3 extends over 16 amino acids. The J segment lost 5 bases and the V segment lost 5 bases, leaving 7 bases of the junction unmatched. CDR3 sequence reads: CASSAGTGLHNSPLHF. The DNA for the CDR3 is TGTGCCAGCAGTGCCGGGACAGGGCTCCATAATTCACCCCTCCACTTT.

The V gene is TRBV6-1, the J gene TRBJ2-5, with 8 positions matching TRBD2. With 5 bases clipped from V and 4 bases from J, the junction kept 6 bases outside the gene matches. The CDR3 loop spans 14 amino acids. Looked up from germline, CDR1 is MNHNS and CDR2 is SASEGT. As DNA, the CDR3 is TGTGCCAGCAGTATTCGAGCGGGGGCAGAGACCCAGTACTTC. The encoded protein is CASSIRAGAETQYF.

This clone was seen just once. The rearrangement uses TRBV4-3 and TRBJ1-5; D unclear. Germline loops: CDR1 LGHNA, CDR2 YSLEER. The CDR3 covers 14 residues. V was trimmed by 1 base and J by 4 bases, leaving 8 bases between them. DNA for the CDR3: TGCGCCAGCAGCCAAGGGCCGTTTAATCAGCCCCAGCATTTT. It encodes CASSQGPFNQPQHF.

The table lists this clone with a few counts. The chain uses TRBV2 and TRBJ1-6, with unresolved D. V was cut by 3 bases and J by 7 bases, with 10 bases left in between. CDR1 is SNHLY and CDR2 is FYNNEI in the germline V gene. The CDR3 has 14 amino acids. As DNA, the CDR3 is TGTGCCAGCAGTGACTGGTCGGGGAATTCACCCCTCCACTTT. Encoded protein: CASSDWSGNSPLHF. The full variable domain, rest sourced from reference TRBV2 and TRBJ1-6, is EPEVTQTPSHQVTQMGQEVILRCVPISNHLYFYWYRQILGQKVEFLVSFYNNEISEKSEIFDDQFSVERPDGSNFTLKIRSTKLEDSAMYFCASSDWSGNSPLHFGNGTRLTVT.

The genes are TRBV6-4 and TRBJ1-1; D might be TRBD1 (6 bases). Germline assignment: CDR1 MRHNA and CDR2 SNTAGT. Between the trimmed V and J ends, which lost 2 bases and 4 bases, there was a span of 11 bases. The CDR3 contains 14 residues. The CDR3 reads CASSDPDRFTEAFF. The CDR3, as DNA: TGTGCCAGCAGTGACCCCGACAGGTTCACTGAAGCTTTCTTT.

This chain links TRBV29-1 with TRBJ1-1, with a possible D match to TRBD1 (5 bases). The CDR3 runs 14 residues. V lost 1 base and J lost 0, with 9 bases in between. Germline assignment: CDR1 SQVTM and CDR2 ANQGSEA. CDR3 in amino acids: CSVEVGALNTEAFF. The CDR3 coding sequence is TGCAGCGTTGAAGTTGGGGCCCTGAACACTGAAGCTTTCTTT.

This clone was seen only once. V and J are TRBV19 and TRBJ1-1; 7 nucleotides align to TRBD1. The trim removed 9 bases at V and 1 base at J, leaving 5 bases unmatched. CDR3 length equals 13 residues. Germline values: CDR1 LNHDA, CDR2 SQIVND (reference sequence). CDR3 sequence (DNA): TGTGCCAGCTTCCGGGACAGGAACACTGAAGCTTTCTTT. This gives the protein CASFRDRNTEAFF.

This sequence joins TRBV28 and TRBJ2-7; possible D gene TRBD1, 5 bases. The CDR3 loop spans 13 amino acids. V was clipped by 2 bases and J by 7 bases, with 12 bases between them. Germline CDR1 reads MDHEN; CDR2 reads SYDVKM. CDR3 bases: TGTGCCAGCAGTTTAAGGGGCGCCGGGGAGCAGTACTTC. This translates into CASSLRGAGEQYF.